The table lists the clone carrying this T cell receptor beta chain with a count of one. Its cognate antigen is unknown. Some clones are missing from TCRdb's copy, which holds only in-frame ones; the method was immunoSEQ multiplex PCR. The repertoire has tens of thousands of clones, roughly 96% of them found once; the top ten carry about 3.5%. V was clipped by 4 bases and J by 2 bases; unmatched bases: 7. The germline CDR1 and CDR2 sequences are SGHRS and YFSETQ. The CDR3 has 15 amino acids. The source of the sample is a study of cytomegalovirus exposure and HLA in healthy donors. Whole-study results and caveats: Whilst most TCR sequences proved rare, a subset of public TCRs occurred across many donors.

The sequence came from a man in his late teens or twenties in good health and CMV-seronegative. The rearrangement uses TRBV5-1 and TRBJ2-7; 9 nucleotides match TRBD1. Input material: PBMCs. This CDR3 reads CASSNSQGATYEQYF. CDR3 sequence (DNA): TGCGCCAGCAGCAATTCACAGGGGGCAACCTACGAGCAGTACTTC.